One sample yielded the 2 T cell receptor beta chains listed below, sequenced in a study of CD8 T cells in ankylosing spondylitis. Notes on the study in general: Seemingly characteristic of ankylosing spondylitis blood was a TCR beta motif consisting of under 10 highly homologous variants.

Their recognized antigens are unknown. TCRdb used MiXCR to reprocess the 5' RACE reads, holding one entry per CDR3 protein. This sample yields fewer than 400,000 distinct CDR3 sequences, of which about a fifth are seen a single time; roughly 16% belongs to the top ten. Source material: blood, either unsorted or a sorted T cell fraction (not recorded which). Receptors originate from a male donor with ankylosing spondylitis.

Ten or more counts support this clonotype. V usage is TRBV5-1 and J usage is TRBJ2-5; 8 bases match TRBD2. Losses at the gene ends were 4 bases for V and 5 bases for J; bases not matched to a gene: 7. Germline V CDR1 and CDR2: SGHRS, YFSETQ. The CDR3 contains 14 residues. CDR3 DNA sequence: TGCGCCAGCAGCCCTAGCGGGTTAGACGAGACCCAGTACTTC. This codes for CASSPSGLDETQYF.

The chain combines TRBV6-1 with TRBJ1-1; 9 bases align to TRBD1. The germline gives CDR1 MNHNS, CDR2 SASEGT. V lost 6 bases to trimming and J lost 5 bases; unmatched junction nucleotides: 4. The length of the CDR3 is 13 residues. This chain's CDR3 is CASRDRGSTEAFF. The CDR3 bases are TGTGCCAGCAGGGACAGGGGTTCGACTGAAGCTTTCTTT.